The rows below give T cell receptor beta chains drawn from one sample of a study of T cell responses to AZD1222 COVID-19 vaccine. Assay used: immunoSEQ multiplex PCR; TCRdb lists only in-frame clones, some missing. The sample contains some 170,000 clones, around nine tenths of which appear only once. Sequencing was performed on peripheral blood, taken on day 0 of AZD1222 vaccination. Source of these receptors: an adult in good health. Both conserved end residues are part of each CDR3. A D gene is named only where the DNA matches it firmly. Clone size, where shown, is once, few, many, or a class for clones that have expanded.

TRBV2	-	TRBJ1-2	TRBD1	CASSHRGMGYTF	TGTGCCAGCAGCCACAGGGGCATGGGCTACACCTTC
TRBV9	-	TRBJ2-2	TRBD2	CASSRGLADNTGELFF	TGTGCCAGCAGCCGCGGACTAGCGGATAACACCGGGGAGCTGTTTTTT
TRBV18	-	TRBJ1-5	-	CASSPRGDRRGQPQHF	TGTGCCAGCTCACCACGCGGAGACCGGAGGGGTCAGCCCCAGCATTTT
TRBV7-6	-	TRBJ2-5	-	CASSSRSGKGETQYF	TGTGCCAGCAGCTCCAGATCCGGGAAAGGAGAGACCCAGTACTTC
TRBV11-2	-	TRBJ1-6	-	CASSLGGSPLHF	TGTGCCAGCAGCTTAGGGGGTTCACCCCTCCACTTT
TRBV28	-	TRBJ2-7	-	CASSFPLPPEQYF	TGTGCCAGCAGTTTCCCTCTCCCTCCCGAGCAGTACTTC
TRBV5-4	-	TRBJ1-2	-	CASSATGLGYGYTF	TGTGCCAGCAGCGCCACAGGGTTGGGCTATGGCTACACCTTC
TRBV2	-	TRBJ2-1	TRBD2	CASKGGSSYNEQFF	TGTGCCAGCAAGGGCGGGAGTTCCTACAATGAGCAGTTCTTC
TRBV27	-	TRBJ1-6	-	CASSLNGGESPLHF	TGTGCCAGCAGTTTGAACGGGGGCGAATCACCCCTCCACTTT
TRBV7-6	-	TRBJ2-7	-	CASSLAGGEAYEQYF	TGTGCCAGCAGCTTAGCGGGGGGAGAAGCCTACGAGCAGTACTTC
TRBV7-9	-	TRBJ2-5	-	CASGSDQETQYF	TGTGCCAGCGGCTCGGATCAAGAGACCCAGTACTTC
TRBV19	-	TRBJ2-1	-	CASSLPGGSNNEQFF	TGTGCCAGTAGTCTGCCCGGGGGTAGCAACAATGAGCAGTTCTTC
TRBV3-1/TRBV3-2	-	TRBJ1-1	-	CASSQVSRETEAFF	TGTGCCAGCAGCCAAGTTTCCAGGGAGACTGAAGCTTTCTTT
TRBV14	-	TRBJ2-3	-	CASSQYVGDTQYF	TGTGCCAGCAGCCAGTACGTTGGAGATACGCAGTATTTT
TRBV5-1	-	TRBJ2-7	-	CASSSPTGSSYEQYF	TGCGCCAGCAGCTCGCCGACAGGAAGCTCCTACGAGCAGTACTTC
TRBV2	-	TRBJ1-2	-	CASSELRLAAYGYTF	TGTGCCAGCAGTGAACTCCGTTTGGCAGCGTATGGCTACACCTTC
TRBV6-5	once	TRBJ1-5	-	CASSYTGQGNQPQHF	TGTGCCAGCAGTTACACGGGGCAGGGCAATCAGCCCCAGCATTTT
TRBV14	-	TRBJ1-2	-	CASSQEVRGVYGYTF	TGTGCCAGCAGCCAAGAGGTGCGGGGTGTCTATGGCTACACCTTC
TRBV19	-	TRBJ1-4	TRBD1	CASRIDRAANEKLFF	TGTGCCAGTAGGATCGACAGGGCGGCTAATGAAAAACTGTTTTTT
TRBV29-1	-	TRBJ1-1	-	CSVDRGSMNTEAFF	TGCAGCGTTGACCGGGGGTCCATGAACACTGAAGCTTTCTTT
TRBV4-2	-	TRBJ2-1	TRBD2	CASSRTSGRPSHNEQFF	TGTGCCAGCAGCCGGACTAGCGGGAGACCCTCCCACAATGAGCAGTTCTTC
TRBV7-9	once	TRBJ1-2	-	CASSLYSSNYGYTF	TGTGCCAGCAGCTTATACAGTTCTAACTATGGCTACACCTTC
TRBV6-6	-	TRBJ2-3	-	CATGTDTQYF	TGTGCAACCGGAACAGATACGCAGTATTTT
TRBV7-2	-	TRBJ1-2	TRBD1	CASRTPRQGGYGYTF	TGTGCCAGCAGGACACCCCGACAGGGAGGCTATGGCTACACCTTC
TRBV12-3/TRBV12-4	-	TRBJ2-4	-	CASSFGNIQYF	TGTGCCAGCAGTTTCGGAAACATTCAGTACTTC
TRBV19	-	TRBJ2-7	TRBD2	CASSSGGSHTYEQYF	TGTGCCAGTAGTAGCGGCGGGAGCCATACCTACGAGCAGTACTTC
TRBV10-3	once	TRBJ2-1	TRBD2	CAISGLAGDNEQFF	TGTGCCATCAGTGGACTAGCGGGAGACAATGAGCAGTTCTTC
TRBV5-5	-	TRBJ1-5	-	CASSLVFSRGGYDNQPQHF	TGTGCCAGCAGCTTAGTATTCAGCAGGGGCGGATATGACAATCAGCCCCAGCATTTT
TRBV28	-	TRBJ1-3	TRBD1	CASSLLGSMPDRSGNTIYF	TGTGCCAGCAGTTTGTTGGGGTCCATGCCGGACAGGTCTGGAAACACCATATATTTT
TRBV27	once	TRBJ1-2	TRBD1	CASSLYPRQTGEDYGYTF	TGTGCCAGCAGTTTATACCCTCGGCAAACAGGGGAGGACTATGGCTACACCTTC
TRBV14	-	TRBJ1-1	-	CASSQVRAGEAFF	TGTGCCAGCAGCCAAGTCCGGGCAGGTGAAGCTTTCTTT
TRBV10-3	-	TRBJ1-6	-	CAISVGRVNSPLHF	TGTGCCATCAGTGTAGGCAGGGTTAATTCACCCCTCCACTTT
TRBV21-1	-	TRBJ2-7	-	CASSKDRDSYEQYF	TGTGCCAGCAGCAAAGACAGGGACTCCTACGAGCAGTACTTC
TRBV12-3/TRBV12-4	-	TRBJ1-2	-	CASSLRDGYTF	TGTGCCAGCAGTTTGCGAGATGGCTACACCTTC
TRBV15	-	TRBJ1-5	TRBD1	CATSKGTGTNQPQHF	TGTGCCACCAGCAAAGGGACAGGAACTAATCAGCCCCAGCATTTT
TRBV5-1	-	TRBJ1-1	-	CASSLMSRALNTEAFF	TGCGCCAGCAGCTTGATGTCCAGGGCCCTGAACACTGAAGCTTTCTTT
TRBV29-1	-	TRBJ1-1	TRBD1	CSVTLQGMWAFF	TGCAGCGTTACACTACAGGGGATGTGGGCTTTCTTT